Each of the 16 T cell receptor delta chains below was sequenced from the same sample in a study of gamma-delta chains in newborns, infants, children. TCRdb re-called the reads via CATT. The table records under 8,000 delta-chain clones, more than 2% of them present only once. Material: blood. The receptors originated from a child who was a newborn, infant or young child, either healthy, febrile or measles-vaccinated (not recorded which).

About this clone itself: TCRdb pairs this DNA with a much larger clone's protein that differs at residue 10, likely a read error; the protein shown was translated from the DNA. The chain couples TRDV2 to TRDJ3, with D maybe TRDD3 (6 bases). Germline assignment: CDR1 GEAIGNYY and CDR2 EKD. This CDR3 has 17 residues. The DNA of the CDR3 is TGTGCCTGTGACAGTACTGGGAGCTCCTTGGACACCCGACAGATGTTTTTC. This gives the protein CACDSTGSSLDTRQMFF.

This clone was detected a few times. TCRdb pairs this DNA with a much larger clone's protein that differs at residue 11, likely a read error; the protein shown was translated from the DNA. The V and J genes are TRDV2 and TRDJ3; 9 bases map to TRDD3. Germline V gene data show CDR1 as GEAIGNYY and CDR2 as EKD. Trimming removed 1 base from V and 2 bases from J; junction bases left unmatched: 8. This CDR3 has 19 residues. In DNA form, the CDR3 reads TGTGCCTGTGACACTGGGGGATATGGGAGCCCCTGGGACACCCGACAGATGTTTTTC. It specifies CACDTGGYGSPWDTRQMFF.

A word on this clone: TCRdb records a much larger clone's protein for this DNA, with a difference at residue 11 that likely arises from a read error; the protein given is the translation of the DNA. This chain joins TRDV2 and TRDJ3; 7 bases are shared with TRDD3. Germline values: CDR1 GEAIGNYY, CDR2 EKD. The CDR3 runs 15 residues. CDR3 DNA: TGTGCCTGTGACTGGGGGACCTGGGACACCCAACAGATGTTTTTC. Encoded protein: CACDWGTWDTQQMFF.

A word on this clone: The protein TCRdb lists belongs to a much larger clone and differs from this DNA's translation at residue 9, which points to a read error; the protein shown is made from the DNA. V gene TRDV2 combines with J gene TRDJ1, with 8 bases fitting TRDD3. Germline V gene sequence: CDR1 GEAIGNYY, CDR2 EKD. V shed 0 bases and J 3 bases; nucleotides not matched to a gene: 11. CDR3 size: 17 residues. CDR3 coding DNA: TGTGCCTGTGACACCGTGGGGGATCTCGGGGTGGCCGATAAACTCATCTTT. Translated, it gives CACDTVGDLGVADKLIF.

This clone was observed a few times. This may come from a read error, since a much larger clone is one base off. The chain recombines TRDV2 with TRDJ3, with TRDD3 identical over 12 bases. The CDR3 covers 21 residues. Germline V gives CDR1 GEAIGNYY, CDR2 EKD. The CDR3 nucleotides are TGTGCCTGTGGCACCGTACTGGGGGATACTAAGCTCTCCTGGGACACCCGACAGATGTTTTTC. The encoded protein is CACGTVLGDTKLSWDTRQMFF.

For this clone: The protein TCRdb lists belongs to a much larger clone and differs from this DNA's translation at residue 7, which points to a read error; the protein shown is made from the DNA. This rearrangement joins TRDV2 to TRDJ3; D perhaps matches TRDD3 (5 bases). The CDR3 is made up of 20 amino acids. Germline V gives CDR1 GEAIGNYY, CDR2 EKD. V lost 2 bases and J 0 bases, leaving 19 bases between the germline ends. The CDR3 DNA is TGTGCCTGTGACAGCCCCCCGGGGGCTCCGAGCTCCTGGGACACCCGACAGATGTTTTTC. Its protein is CACDSPPGAPSSWDTRQMFF.

A few counts support this clone. TCRdb shows a much larger clone's protein in place of this DNA's translation, and the two differ at residue 12, likely through a read error; the protein shown is translated from the DNA. The V gene is TRDV2, the J gene TRDJ3; the D gene is possibly TRDD3 (6 bases). Germline CDR1 and CDR2: GEAIGNYY and EKD. There are 18 residues in the CDR3. CDR3 nucleotide sequence: TGTGCCTGTGACACCTGGGGCCTTAGCTCCTGGGGCACCCGACAGATGTTTTTC. Its protein is CACDTWGLSSWGTRQMFF.

Points on this clone: TCRdb assigns this DNA the protein of a much larger clone, which departs from its translation at residue 7; this likely reflects a read error, and the protein shown comes from translating the DNA. Other DNA sequences within the sample encode an identical CDR3. The V call is TRDV2, the J call TRDJ3, with D tentatively TRDD3 (6 bases). Germline CDR1 reads GEAIGNYY; CDR2 reads EKD. Trimming left V 0 bases short and J 0 bases short, with 11 bases between. The CDR3 consists of 18 residues. CDR3 bases: TGTGCCTGTGACACCGTCCGGGGGAGCTCCTGGGACACCCGACAGATGTTTTTC. Translated: CACDTVRGSSWDTRQMFF.

This clone was picked up a small number of times. It may be a read error: a sequence one base away is much more abundant. Other DNA sequences in the same sample also yield this CDR3. The chain carries TRDV2 and TRDJ3, with 10 bases lining up with TRDD3. The germline V gene has CDR1 GEAIGNYY and CDR2 EKD. The CDR3 sequence is 20 residues long. CDR3 residues: CACDTVLGDSSSWDTRQMFF. In DNA form, the CDR3 reads TGTGCCTGTGACACCGTACTGGGGGATTCCAGCTCCTGGGACACCCGCCAGATGTTTTTC.

Comments on this clone: This DNA's translation differs at residue 6 from TCRdb's protein, which comes from a much larger clone; a read error is likely, and the protein shown is translated from the DNA. The rearrangement links TRDV2 to TRDJ1; possible D gene TRDD3, 6 bases. Trimming stripped 3 bases from V and 3 bases from J, with 13 bases between. Germline CDR1 reads GEAIGNYY; CDR2 reads EKD. This CDR3 spans 14 amino acids. The CDR3: CACDASIRADKLIF. Written as DNA, the CDR3 is TGTGCCTGTGACGCCTCGATACGCGCCGATAAACTCATCTTT.

Remarks on this clone: This sequence is one base from a far larger clone and is likely a read error. This chain connects TRDV2 to TRDJ3; 7 positions match TRDD3. Germline-derived CDR1 and CDR2 are GEAIGNYY and EKD. This CDR3 is 21 amino acids long. The CDR3 DNA reads as TGTGCCTGTGGCACCGCAGGACGCTGGGGGCCTTCCTCCTGGGACACCCGACAGATGTTTTTC. This codes for CACGTAGRWGPSSWDTRQMFF.

This clone has just a few counts. This DNA's translation and the protein TCRdb lists, from a much larger clone, do not match at residue 4, likely due to a read error; the protein shown is translated from the DNA. The J gene is TRDJ3, the V gene TRDV2, with 10 bases lining up with TRDD3. Looked up from germline, CDR1 is GEAIGNYY and CDR2 is EKD. The CDR3 contains 18 residues. The CDR3 DNA follows: TGTGCCTGTGTCACCGGGGGATACGCGTCCTGGGACACCCGACAGATGTTTTTC. Protein product: CACVTGGYASWDTRQMFF.

Turning to this clone: The protein given by TCRdb reflects a much larger clone and differs at residue 13 from this DNA's translation, likely from a read error; the protein shown is the DNA's translation. The V call is TRDV2, the J call TRDJ3, with 12 bases fitting TRDD3. The CDR3 is made up of 18 amino acids. In germline, CDR1 is GEAIGNYY, CDR2 EKD. CDR3 protein: CACDVLGDTEGDARQMFF. The CDR3 region has the DNA TGTGCCTGTGACGTACTGGGGGATACAGAAGGGGACGCCCGACAGATGTTTTTC.

This clone was seen a handful of times. A read error is likely here: a far larger clone is one base away. Additional DNA sequences in this sample encode the identical CDR3. CDR3 DNA sequence: TGTGCCTGTGACACGGGATACGGGAGCTCCTGGGACACCCGGCAGATGTTTTTC. Residues: CACDTGYGSSWDTRQMFF. The V call is TRDV2, the J call TRDJ3; 8 nucleotides match TRDD3. Germline V gene data show CDR1 as GEAIGNYY and CDR2 as EKD. CDR3 length: 18 amino acids.

As for this clone: TCRdb's listed protein matches a much larger clone and diverges from this DNA's translation at residue 10, likely through a read error; the protein shown comes from the DNA. The chain is built from TRDV2 and TRDJ2; the match to TRDD3 covers 8 bases. Germline CDR1 GEAIGNYY, CDR2 EKD. The length of the CDR3 is 17 residues. J gave up 0 bases and V 0 bases, and 5 bases lay outside the gene matches. CDR3 in DNA: TGTGCCTGTGACACCGTCTGGGGGACATCTTTGACAGCACAACTCTTCTTT. Translation gives CACDTVWGTSLTAQLFF.

About this clone itself: Since a much larger clone is just one base distant, this may be a read error. The V call is TRDV2, the J call TRDJ3; 12 nucleotides agree with TRDD3. CDR1 is GEAIGNYY and CDR2 is EKD in the germline V gene. This CDR3 region has 21 residues. The CDR3 here is CACDTVLGDTGRSWDIRQMFF. In nucleotides, the CDR3 is TGTGCCTGTGACACCGTACTGGGGGATACTGGGCGCTCCTGGGACATCCGACAGATGTTTTTC.